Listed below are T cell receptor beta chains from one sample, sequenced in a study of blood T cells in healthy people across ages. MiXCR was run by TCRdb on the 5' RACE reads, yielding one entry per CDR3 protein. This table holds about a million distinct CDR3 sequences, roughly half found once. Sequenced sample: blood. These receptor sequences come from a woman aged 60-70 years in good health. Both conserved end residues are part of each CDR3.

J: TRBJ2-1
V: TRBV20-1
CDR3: CSLMGLAGWYNEQFF

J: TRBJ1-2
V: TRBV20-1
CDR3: CSAIDRVKGYTF

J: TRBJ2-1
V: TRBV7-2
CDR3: CASSAGTKLDEQFF

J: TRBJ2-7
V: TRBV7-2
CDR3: CASSTKGRGLEQYF

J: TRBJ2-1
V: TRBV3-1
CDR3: CASSQLTSGSYYNEQFF

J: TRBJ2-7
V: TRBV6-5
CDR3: CASRGLAGNYEQYF

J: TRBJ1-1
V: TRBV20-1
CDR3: CSARQHLDPWNTEAFF

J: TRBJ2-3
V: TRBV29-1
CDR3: CSAGAASGRQPDTQYF

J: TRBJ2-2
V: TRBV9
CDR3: CASSASGTLYTGELFF

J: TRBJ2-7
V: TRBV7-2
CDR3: CASRPAGGSHHEQYF

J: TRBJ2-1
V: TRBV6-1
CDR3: CASSELWSNEQFF

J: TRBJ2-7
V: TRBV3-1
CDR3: CASSQFRDIFYEQYF

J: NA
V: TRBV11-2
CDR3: CTSSVSGSMGYEQYF

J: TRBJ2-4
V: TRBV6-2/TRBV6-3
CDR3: CASSTTGVGNIQYF

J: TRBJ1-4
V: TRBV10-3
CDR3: CAISGAVEEKLFF

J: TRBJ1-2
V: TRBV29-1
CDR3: CSVQGQPPDGYTF

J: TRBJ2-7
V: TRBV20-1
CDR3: CSARDPLAGGYEQYF

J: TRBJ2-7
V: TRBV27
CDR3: CVSSPSLAGLSYEQYF

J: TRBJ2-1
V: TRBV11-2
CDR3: CASSRGAGNSDNEQFF

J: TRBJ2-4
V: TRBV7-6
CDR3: CASSPGWEAKNIQYF

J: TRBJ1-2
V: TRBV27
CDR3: CASSSPERANYGYTF

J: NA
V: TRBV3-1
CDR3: CASSQDVGLADFNEQYF

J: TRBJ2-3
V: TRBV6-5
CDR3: CVSRPLGTGEDTQYF

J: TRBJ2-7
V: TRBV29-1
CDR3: CSVVPGGNEQYF

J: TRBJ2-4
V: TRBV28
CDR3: CASRTGPRGWYF

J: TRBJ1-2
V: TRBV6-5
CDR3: CASSSHIQGWADYYGYTF

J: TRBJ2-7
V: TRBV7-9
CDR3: CASSLTSVHYEQYF

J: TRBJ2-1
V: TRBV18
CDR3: CASSPLEGGYNEQFF

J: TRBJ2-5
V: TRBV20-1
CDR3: CSARGPGLAGGVKTQYF

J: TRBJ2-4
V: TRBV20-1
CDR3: CSARDPGSSGSIQYF

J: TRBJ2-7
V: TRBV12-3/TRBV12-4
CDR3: CASSLETVTYEQYF

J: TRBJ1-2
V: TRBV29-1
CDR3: CSVVGRSDNGYTF

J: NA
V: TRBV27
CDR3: CASRRDRGGEQYF

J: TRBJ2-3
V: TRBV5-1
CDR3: CASSLASGTGTDTQYF

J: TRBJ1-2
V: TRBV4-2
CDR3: CASSQDSGQNYGYTF

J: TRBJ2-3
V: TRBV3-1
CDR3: CASSQYQGITQYF

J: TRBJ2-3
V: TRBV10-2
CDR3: CASSERGHTDTQYF